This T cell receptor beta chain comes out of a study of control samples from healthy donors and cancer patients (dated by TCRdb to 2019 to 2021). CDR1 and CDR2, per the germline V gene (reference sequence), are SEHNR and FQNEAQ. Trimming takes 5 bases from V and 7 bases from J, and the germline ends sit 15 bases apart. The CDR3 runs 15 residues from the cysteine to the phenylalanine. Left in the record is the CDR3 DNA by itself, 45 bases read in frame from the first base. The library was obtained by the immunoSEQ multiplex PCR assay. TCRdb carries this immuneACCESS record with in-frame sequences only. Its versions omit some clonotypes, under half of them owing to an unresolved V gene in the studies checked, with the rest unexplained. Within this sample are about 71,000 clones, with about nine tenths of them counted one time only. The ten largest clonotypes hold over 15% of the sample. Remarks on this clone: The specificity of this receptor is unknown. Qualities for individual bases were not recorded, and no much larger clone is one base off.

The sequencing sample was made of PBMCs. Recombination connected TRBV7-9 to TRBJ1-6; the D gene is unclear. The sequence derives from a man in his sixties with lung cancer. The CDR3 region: CASSQELTGNSPLHF. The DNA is TGTGCCAGCAGCCAAGAATTAACGGGAAATTCACCCCTCCACTTT.